These 16 T cell receptor beta chains came from one sample sequenced in a study of blood T cell repertoires in COVID-19. The method was immunoSEQ multiplex PCR; TCRdb's version includes in-frame clones alone and lacks a portion of them. Of around 300,000 clones detected, over 75% appear once; the ten largest clones hold less than 5.5%. Sequencing was performed on PBMCs or T cells enriched from blood (not recorded which). These receptors were taken from a man under 40 who had recovered from COVID-19.

The chain uses TRBV19 and TRBJ1-6, with TRBD1 matching over 10 bases. The CDR3 extends over 15 amino acids. Germline V gene lookup returns CDR1 LNHDA and CDR2 SQIVND (reference sequence). J was trimmed by 7 bases and V by 4 bases; bases with no gene match: 4. CDR3 loop: CASSTRTGGNSPLHF. Here the CDR3 DNA reads TGTGCCAGTAGTACTAGGACAGGGGGAAATTCACCCCTCCACTTT.

V usage is TRBV19 and J usage is TRBJ1-6; D might be TRBD1 (5 bases). CDR3 length: 16 residues. The ends were cut back, 3 bases at V and 3 bases at J, with 12 bases in the middle. Germline V gives CDR1 LNHDA, CDR2 SQIVND (reference sequence). CDR3 in amino acids: CASSMDPGGYNSPLHF. In DNA, the CDR3 is TGTGCCAGTAGTATGGACCCCGGGGGCTATAATTCACCCCTCCACTTT.

CDR3 nucleotides: TGTGCCAGCTCACCACGGGGCGGGGGCGCCTACAATGAGCAGTTCTTC. Its translation: CASSPRGGGAYNEQFF. The rearrangement joins TRBV18 to TRBJ2-1, with a tentative D call TRBD2 (7 bases). This CDR3 region has 16 residues. The germline V and J ends were trimmed by 1 base and 2 bases, with 12 bases remaining between them. The germline V gene has CDR1 KGHSH and CDR2 LQKENI.

This chain uses TRBV19 with TRBJ1-5; 8 nucleotides line up with TRBD1. Germline CDR1 is LNHDA and CDR2 is SQIVND (reference sequence). The V and J ends lost 5 bases and 5 bases, in that order; junction bases with no gene match: 8. The CDR3 has 15 residues. The CDR3 sequence: CASSWGQVWDQPQHF. In DNA form, the CDR3 reads TGTGCCAGTAGTTGGGGACAGGTCTGGGATCAGCCCCAGCATTTT.

This clone came up once. The chain links TRBV4-1 to TRBJ2-7, with a possible D match to TRBD2 (6 bases). Trimming took off 3 bases at V and 5 bases at J, with 20 bases between the two ends. From germline, CDR1 is MGHRA and CDR2 YSYEKL. The CDR3 contains 16 residues. CDR3 bases: TGCGCCAGCAGCCACACCTTGCGGGTAGGGGAGGACGAGCAGTACTTC. It yields the protein CASSHTLRVGEDEQYF.

The chain has TRBV5-1 and TRBJ2-1, with 9 bases lining up with TRBD1. The V gene end was trimmed by 4 bases and the J gene end by 9 bases; junction bases not matched to a gene: 11. Per the germline V gene, CDR1 is SGHRS and CDR2 is YFSETQ. This CDR3 is built from 15 residues. Here the CDR3 DNA reads TGCGCCAGCAGCACTATTCCGGGACAGGGTGCTGAGCAGTTCTTC. Amino acids: CASSTIPGQGAEQFF.

The CDR3 here is CASSPGTGVQPQHF. In nucleotides, the CDR3 is TGTGCCAGCAGCCCGGGGACAGGGGTTCAGCCCCAGCATTTT. The chain couples TRBV3-1 (or the pseudogene TRBV3-2) to TRBJ1-5; 10 nucleotides agree with TRBD1. Germline CDR1 reads LGHDT; CDR2 reads YNNKEL (reference sequence). The V segment lost 4 bases and the J segment 6 bases; nucleotides outside the gene matches: 3. This CDR3 spans 14 amino acids.

This CDR3 is CASRHGQQYGYTF. CDR3 nucleotide sequence: TGTGCCAGCCGCCATGGACAGCAGTATGGCTACACCTTC. The chain recombines TRBV6-5 with TRBJ1-2, with D possibly being TRBD1 (6 bases). Germline CDR1 is MNHEY and CDR2 is SVGAGI. V lost 8 bases to trimming and J lost 5 bases, with 15 bases between them. The CDR3 has 13 residues.

This chain joins TRBV27 and TRBJ2-5; weak D call: TRBD1 (6 bases). From germline, CDR1 is MNHEY and CDR2 SMNVEV (reference sequence). The V end was cut by 5 bases, the J end by 7 bases, with 26 bases between. The CDR3 is 17 amino acids. The CDR3 region has the DNA TGTGCCAGCAGTCCCCGACAGGCTAACGGTGTCAGTGGGACCCAGTACTTC. Encoded protein: CASSPRQANGVSGTQYF.

This chain links TRBV3-1 (or the pseudogene TRBV3-2) with TRBJ2-7; D uncertain. This CDR3 spans 14 amino acids. CDR1 LGHDT and CDR2 YNNKEL come from the germline V gene (reference sequence). Trimming left V 0 bases short and J 3 bases short, with 9 bases between. CDR3 amino acids: CASSQDFEFYEQYF. Here the CDR3 DNA reads TGTGCCAGCAGCCAAGATTTCGAGTTCTACGAGCAGTACTTC.

The chain combines TRBV11-3 with TRBJ2-2; the D gene is possibly TRBD2 (5 bases). Trimming left V 1 base short and J 3 bases short, with 12 bases between. This CDR3 spans 16 amino acids. The germline V gene encodes CDR1 SGHNT and CDR2 YENEEA. The chain's CDR3 is CASSLGGRTYTGELFF. CDR3 sequence (DNA): TGTGCCAGCAGCTTAGGAGGGCGGACGTACACCGGGGAGCTGTTTTTT. Filled out from reference TRBV11-3 and TRBJ2-2, the complete variable domain reads EAGVVQSPRYKIIEKKQPVAFWCNPISGHNTLYWYLQNLGQGPELLIRYENEEAVDDSQLPKDRFSAERLKGVDSTLKIQPAELGDSAVYLCASSLGGRTYTGELFFGEGSRLTVL.

The rearrangement joins TRBV28 to TRBJ1-2, with 9 bases lining up with TRBD1. V was clipped by 6 bases and J by 3 bases; unmatched bases: 11. This CDR3 contains 16 residues. From germline, CDR1 is MDHEN and CDR2 SYDVKM. This CDR3 is CASRLARDREYYGYTF. The CDR3 region has the DNA TGTGCCAGCAGATTGGCCCGGGACAGGGAATACTATGGCTACACCTTC.

The V call is TRBV7-8, the J call TRBJ2-1; no definite D call. There are 11 residues in the CDR3. Germline values: CDR1 SGHVS, CDR2 FQNEAQ. Trimming cost V 4 bases and J 8 bases, with 6 bases left between them. CDR3 region: CASSSSYEQFF. The CDR3 DNA reads TGTGCCAGCAGCTCCTCTTATGAGCAGTTCTTC.

Worth noting for this clone: The same CDR3 arises from other DNA sequences in this sample as well. The V gene is TRBV18, the J gene TRBJ2-7; 10 bases are shared with TRBD1. Germline CDR1 is KGHSH and CDR2 is LQKENI. CDR3 length equals 14 residues. With 6 bases clipped from V and 1 base from J, the junction kept 3 bases outside the gene matches. CDR3 nucleotide sequence: TGTGCCAGCTCGCCGGGACAGGGGTCCTACGAGCAGTACTTC. Amino acid sequence: CASSPGQGSYEQYF.

The J gene is TRBJ1-4, the V gene TRBV5-1, with TRBD1 matching over 10 bases. Germline V gene data show CDR1 as SGHRS and CDR2 as YFSETQ. This CDR3 is built from 14 residues. Trimming took 3 bases from V and 5 from J; bases not matched to a gene: 1. The chain's CDR3 is CASSWTGGNEKLFF. The CDR3 DNA sequence: TGCGCCAGCAGCTGGACAGGGGGGAATGAAAAACTGTTTTTT.

The chain combines TRBV30 with TRBJ1-1; 8 nucleotides line up with TRBD1. The CDR3 spans 13 residues. Germline V gene data show CDR1 as GTSNPN and CDR2 as SVGIG (reference sequence). V was clipped by 5 bases and J by 1 base; unmatched bases: 3. This CDR3 reads CAWEGTGNTEAFF. Written as DNA, the CDR3 is TGTGCCTGGGAGGGGACAGGGAACACTGAAGCTTTCTTT. Complete variable domain (other parts from reference TRBV30 and TRBJ1-1): SQTIHQWPATLVQPVGSPLSLECTVEGTSNPNLYWYRQAAGRGLQLLFYSVGIGQISSEVPQNLSASRPQDRQFILSSKKLLLSDSGFYLCAWEGTGNTEAFFGQGTRLTVV.